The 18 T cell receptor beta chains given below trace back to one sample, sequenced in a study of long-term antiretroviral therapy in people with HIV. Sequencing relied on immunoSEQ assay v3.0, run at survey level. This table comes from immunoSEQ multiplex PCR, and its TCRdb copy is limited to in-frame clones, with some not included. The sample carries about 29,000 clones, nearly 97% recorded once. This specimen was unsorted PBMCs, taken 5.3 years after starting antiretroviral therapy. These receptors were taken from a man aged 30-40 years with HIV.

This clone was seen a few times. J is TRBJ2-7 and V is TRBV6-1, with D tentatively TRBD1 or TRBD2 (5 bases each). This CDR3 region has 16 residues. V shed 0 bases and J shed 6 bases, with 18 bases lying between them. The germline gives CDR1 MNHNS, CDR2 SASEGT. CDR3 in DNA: TGTGCCAGCAGTGAAGCTCCTGAAGGGGCGGGCCGCGAGCAGTACTTC. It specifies CASSEAPEGAGREQYF.

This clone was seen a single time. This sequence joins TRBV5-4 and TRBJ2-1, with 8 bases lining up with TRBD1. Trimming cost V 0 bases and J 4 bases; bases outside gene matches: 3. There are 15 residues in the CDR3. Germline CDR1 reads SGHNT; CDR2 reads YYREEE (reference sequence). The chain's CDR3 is CASSLGGTGYNEQFF. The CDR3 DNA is TGTGCCAGCAGCTTGGGCGGGACAGGTTACAATGAGCAGTTCTTC.

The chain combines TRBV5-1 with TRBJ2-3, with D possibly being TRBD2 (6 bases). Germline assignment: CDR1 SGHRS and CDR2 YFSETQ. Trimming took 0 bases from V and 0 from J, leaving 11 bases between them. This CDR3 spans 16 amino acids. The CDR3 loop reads CASSLAPGVSTDTQYF. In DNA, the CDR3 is TGCGCCAGCAGCTTGGCCCCGGGGGTGAGCACAGATACGCAGTATTTT.

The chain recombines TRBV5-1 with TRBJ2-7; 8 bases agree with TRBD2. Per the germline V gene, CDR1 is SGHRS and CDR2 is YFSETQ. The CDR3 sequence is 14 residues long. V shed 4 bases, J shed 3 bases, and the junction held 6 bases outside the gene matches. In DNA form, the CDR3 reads TGCGCCAGCAGCGCCGGGGGGGACCGCTACGAGCAGTACTTC. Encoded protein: CASSAGGDRYEQYF. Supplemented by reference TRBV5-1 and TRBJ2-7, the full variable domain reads KAGVTQTPRYLIKTRGQQVTLSCSPISGHRSVSWYQQTPGQGLQFLFEYFSETQRNKGNFPGRFSGRQFSNSRSEMNVSTLELGDSALYLCASSAGGDRYEQYFGPGTRLTVT.

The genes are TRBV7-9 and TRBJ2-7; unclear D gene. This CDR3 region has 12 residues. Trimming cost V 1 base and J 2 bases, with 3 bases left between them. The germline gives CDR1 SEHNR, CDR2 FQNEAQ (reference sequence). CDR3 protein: CASSLGAYEQYF. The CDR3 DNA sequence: TGTGCCAGCAGCTTAGGGGCCTACGAGCAGTACTTC.

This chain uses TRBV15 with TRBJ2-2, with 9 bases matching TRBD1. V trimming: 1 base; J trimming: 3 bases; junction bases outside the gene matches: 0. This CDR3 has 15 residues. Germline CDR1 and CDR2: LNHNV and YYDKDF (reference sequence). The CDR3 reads CATSRGTGDTGELFF. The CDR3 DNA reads TGTGCCACCAGCAGAGGGACAGGGGACACCGGGGAGCTGTTTTTT.

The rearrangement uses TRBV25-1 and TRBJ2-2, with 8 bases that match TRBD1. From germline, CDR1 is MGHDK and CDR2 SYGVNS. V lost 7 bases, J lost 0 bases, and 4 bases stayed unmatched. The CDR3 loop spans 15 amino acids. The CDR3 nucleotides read TGTGCCAGCAAGGGGGGACAGGCGAACACCGGGGAGCTGTTTTTT. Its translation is CASKGGQANTGELFF.

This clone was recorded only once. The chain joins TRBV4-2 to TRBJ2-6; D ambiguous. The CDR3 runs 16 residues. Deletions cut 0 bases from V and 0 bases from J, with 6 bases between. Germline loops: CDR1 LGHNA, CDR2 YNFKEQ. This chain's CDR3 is CASSQDRDSGANVLTF. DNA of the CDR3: TGTGCCAGCAGCCAAGATAGGGACTCTGGGGCCAACGTCCTGACTTTC.

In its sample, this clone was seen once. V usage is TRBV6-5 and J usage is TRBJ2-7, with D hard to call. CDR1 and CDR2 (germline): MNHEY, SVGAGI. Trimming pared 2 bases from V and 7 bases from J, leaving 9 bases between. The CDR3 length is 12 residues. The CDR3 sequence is CASSYIGVEQYF. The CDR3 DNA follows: TGTGCCAGCAGTTACATCGGTGTAGAGCAGTACTTC.

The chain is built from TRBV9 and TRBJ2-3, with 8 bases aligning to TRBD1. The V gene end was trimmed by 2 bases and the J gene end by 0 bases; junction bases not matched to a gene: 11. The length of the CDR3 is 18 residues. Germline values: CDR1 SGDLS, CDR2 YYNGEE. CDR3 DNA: TGTGCCAGCAGCGTCTGGACAGGGCTCGATCCTAGCACAGATACGCAGTATTTT. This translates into CASSVWTGLDPSTDTQYF.

The chain's CDR3 is CASSYSGDEQYF. In DNA, the CDR3 is TGTGCCAGCAGTTACTCAGGGGACGAGCAGTACTTC. The J gene is TRBJ2-7, the V gene TRBV6-5; weak D call: TRBD1 (5 bases). CDR3 length equals 12 residues. Germline assignment: CDR1 MNHEY and CDR2 SVGAGI. V lost 0 bases, J lost 5 bases, and 5 bases lay in between.

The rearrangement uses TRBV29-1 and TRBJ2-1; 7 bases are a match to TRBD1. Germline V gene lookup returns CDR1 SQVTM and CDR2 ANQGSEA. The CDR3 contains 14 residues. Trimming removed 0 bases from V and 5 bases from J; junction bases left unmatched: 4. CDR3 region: CSVEDRDSNNEQFF. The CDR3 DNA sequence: TGCAGCGTTGAAGATCGGGACAGCAACAATGAGCAGTTCTTC.

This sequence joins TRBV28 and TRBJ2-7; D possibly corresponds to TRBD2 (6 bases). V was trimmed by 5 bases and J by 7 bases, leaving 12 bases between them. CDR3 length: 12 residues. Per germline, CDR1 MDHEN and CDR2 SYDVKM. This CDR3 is CASSGGPGEQYF. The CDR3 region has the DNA TGTGCCAGCAGTGGAGGGCCGGGGGAGCAGTACTTC.

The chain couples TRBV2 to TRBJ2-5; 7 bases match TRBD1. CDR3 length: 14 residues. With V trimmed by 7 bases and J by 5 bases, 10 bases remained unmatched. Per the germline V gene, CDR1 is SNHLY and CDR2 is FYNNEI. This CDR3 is CASNGQDKRETQYF. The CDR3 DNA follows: TGTGCCAGCAACGGACAGGATAAGAGGGAGACCCAGTACTTC.

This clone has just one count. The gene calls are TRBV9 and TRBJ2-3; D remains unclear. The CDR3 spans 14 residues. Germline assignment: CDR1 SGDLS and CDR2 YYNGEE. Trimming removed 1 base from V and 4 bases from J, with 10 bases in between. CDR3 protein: CASSVSPQADTQYF. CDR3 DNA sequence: TGTGCCAGCAGCGTAAGCCCTCAGGCAGATACGCAGTATTTT. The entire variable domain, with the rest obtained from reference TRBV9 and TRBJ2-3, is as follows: DSGVTQTPKHLITATGQRVTLRCSPRSGDLSVYWYQQSLDQGLQFLIQYYNGEERAKGNILERFSAQQFPDLHSELNLSSLELGDSALYFCASSVSPQADTQYFGPGTRLTVL.

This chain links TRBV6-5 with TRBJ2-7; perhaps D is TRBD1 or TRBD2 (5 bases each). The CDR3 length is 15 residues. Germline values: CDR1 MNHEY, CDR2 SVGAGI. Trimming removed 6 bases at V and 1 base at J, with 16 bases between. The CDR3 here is CASSTLGTGSYEQYF. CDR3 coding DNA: TGTGCCAGCAGCACTCTGGGGACCGGGTCCTACGAGCAGTACTTC.

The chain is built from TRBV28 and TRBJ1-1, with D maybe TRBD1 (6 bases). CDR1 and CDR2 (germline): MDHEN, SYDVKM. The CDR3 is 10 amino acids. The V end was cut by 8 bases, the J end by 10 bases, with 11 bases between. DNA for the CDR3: TGTGCCAGCGGCGGGGGGGCAGCTTTCTTT. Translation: CASGGGAAFF.

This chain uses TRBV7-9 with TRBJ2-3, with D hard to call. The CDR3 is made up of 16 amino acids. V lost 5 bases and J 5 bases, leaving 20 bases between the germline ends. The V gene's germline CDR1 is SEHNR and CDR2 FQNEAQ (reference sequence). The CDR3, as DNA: TGTGCCAGCAGCCCCCCCTTCCCCAGCATAGGAGATACGCAGTATTTT. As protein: CASSPPFPSIGDTQYF.